The 21 T cell receptor beta chains listed next were all sequenced from one sample in a study of cytomegalovirus exposure and HLA in healthy donors. PCR employed 60 Vbeta and 13 Jbeta primers. Generated by immunoSEQ multiplex PCR, the TCRdb table keeps only in-frame clones and is missing some. The sample's table shows tens of thousands of clones. The sample was PBMCs. The receptors shown here come from a male donor in good health and CMV-seronegative.

The V call is TRBV19, the J call TRBJ2-3, with TRBD2 identical over 11 bases. Germline CDR1 LNHDA, CDR2 SQIVND (reference sequence). CDR3 length: 17 amino acids. Germline trimming cut 4 bases from V and 10 bases from J; bases unmatched to any gene: 16. In nucleotides, the CDR3 is TGTGCCAGTAGTACCCCAGTGACTAGCGGGGTGACGGGTCCGCAGTATTTT. Translating gives CASSTPVTSGVTGPQYF.

The chain has TRBV5-1 and TRBJ1-2, with D uncertain. V lost 0 bases and J 8 bases, leaving 17 bases between the germline ends. This CDR3 region has 15 residues. Germline V gene sequence: CDR1 SGHRS, CDR2 YFSETQ. This CDR3 reads CASSLDFRGTYGYTF. The CDR3 bases are TGCGCCAGCAGCTTGGATTTCCGGGGTACTTACGGCTACACCTTC.

The chain combines TRBV2 with TRBJ2-1, with 7 bases lining up with TRBD1. This CDR3 has 15 residues. Trimming removed 4 bases from V and 10 bases from J; junction bases left unmatched: 13. CDR1 is SNHLY and CDR2 is FYNNEI in the germline V gene. CDR3 bases: TGTGCCAGCAGTGGGTTGGGACAGCTACAATGGGAGCAGTTCTTC. Encoded protein: CASSGLGQLQWEQFF. Full variable domain (outside the CDR3, taken from reference TRBV2 and TRBJ2-1): EPEVTQTPSHQVTQMGQEVILRCVPISNHLYFYWYRQILGQKVEFLVSFYNNEISEKSEIFDDQFSVERPDGSNFTLKIRSTKLEDSAMYFCASSGLGQLQWEQFFGPGTRLTVL.

This chain links TRBV2 with TRBJ1-2; possible D gene TRBD1, 5 bases. CDR1 SNHLY and CDR2 FYNNEI come from the germline V gene. The CDR3 length is 13 residues. V gave up 4 bases and J gave up 4 bases, with 10 bases separating them. The CDR3 sequence: CASSGQGTYGYTF. The DNA for the CDR3 is TGTGCCAGCAGTGGGCAGGGAACCTATGGCTACACCTTC.

The chain is built from TRBV7-6 and TRBJ2-7; tentatively, D is TRBD2 (5 bases). The CDR3 contains 13 residues. V was cut by 4 bases and J by 2 bases, with 9 bases left in between. Per the germline V gene, CDR1 is SGHVS and CDR2 is FNYEAQ. CDR3 sequence reads: CASSSRAAYEQYF. CDR3 nucleotides: TGTGCCAGCAGCTCGAGGGCCGCCTACGAGCAGTACTTC.

The chain recombines TRBV7-3 with TRBJ2-5; 8 bases agree with TRBD1. With 5 bases clipped from V and 4 bases from J, the junction kept 3 bases outside the gene matches. Germline CDR1 reads SGHTA; CDR2 reads FQGTGA. The CDR3 sequence is 13 residues long. The CDR3 is CASSPGQGETQYF. CDR3 DNA: TGTGCCAGCAGCCCCGGACAGGGAGAGACCCAGTACTTC.

The chain has TRBV6-6 and TRBJ1-1, with D unclear. The V gene's germline CDR1 is MNHNY and CDR2 SVGAGI (reference sequence). This CDR3 comprises 15 residues. Trimming stripped 0 bases from V and 3 bases from J, with 11 bases between. CDR3 nucleotides: TGTGCCAGCAGTTACTCGGCCAGGCAGGACACTGAAGCTTTCTTT. Its protein product is CASSYSARQDTEAFF.

V is TRBV14 and J is TRBJ2-5; a possible D gene is TRBD2 (7 bases). CDR3 length equals 14 residues. CDR1 is SGHDN, CDR2 FVKESK, per germline. Trimming removed 2 bases at V and 5 bases at J, with 12 bases between. The CDR3 region has the DNA TGTGCCAGCAGCCAAAACGGGGGGCTGGAGACCCAGTACTTC. Its protein is CASSQNGGLETQYF.

This chain connects TRBV6-5 to TRBJ2-7, with a possible D match to TRBD2 (5 bases). The length of the CDR3 is 16 residues. Germline loops: CDR1 MNHEY, CDR2 SVGAGI. The V and J ends lost 0 bases and 2 bases respectively, with 14 bases between them. This CDR3 is CASSYSRGLRAYEQYF. CDR3 sequence (DNA): TGTGCCAGCAGTTACTCGAGAGGGTTGAGGGCCTACGAGCAGTACTTC.

This chain links TRBV6-5 with TRBJ2-2; TRBD1 aligns across 9 bases. CDR1 is MNHEY, CDR2 SVGAGI, per germline. The V and J ends lost 4 bases and 6 bases, in that order; junction bases with no gene match: 9. The CDR3 extends over 16 amino acids. The CDR3 reads CASSSRGQGRAGELFF. CDR3 sequence (DNA): TGTGCCAGCAGTTCTCGTGGACAGGGGAGAGCCGGGGAGCTGTTTTTT.

The chain couples TRBV4-2 to TRBJ2-6; a possible D gene is TRBD2 (5 bases). The germline CDR1 and CDR2 sequences are LGHNA and YNFKEQ. V shed 0 bases and J shed 0 bases, with 6 bases lying between them. The CDR3 extends over 16 amino acids. CDR3 DNA: TGTGCCAGCAGCCAAGATGCGGGCTCTGGGGCCAACGTCCTGACTTTC. It yields the protein CASSQDAGSGANVLTF.

The genes are TRBV9 and TRBJ2-5, with 11 bases lining up with TRBD2. The V gene end was trimmed by 0 bases and the J gene end by 5 bases; junction bases not matched to a gene: 6. This CDR3 region has 16 residues. Germline CDR1 and CDR2: SGDLS and YYNGEE. CDR3 loop: CASSVVSGGAGETQYF. In DNA form, the CDR3 reads TGTGCCAGCAGCGTAGTTAGCGGGGGGGCCGGGGAGACCCAGTACTTC.

This chain uses TRBV2 with TRBJ1-2; 8 bases are shared with TRBD1. The J segment lost 7 bases and the V segment lost 3 bases, leaving 13 bases of the junction unmatched. CDR3 length: 16 residues. Germline CDR1 and CDR2: SNHLY and FYNNEI. CDR3 sequence reads: CASSDPQGASWGGYTF. CDR3 coding DNA: TGTGCCAGCAGTGATCCCCAGGGGGCTAGTTGGGGTGGCTACACCTTC.

The chain is built from TRBV4-1 and TRBJ1-5; D is possibly TRBD1 (6 bases). Looked up from germline, CDR1 is MGHRA and CDR2 is YSYEKL. The CDR3 totals 13 residues. V lost 5 bases to trimming and J lost 4 bases, with 9 bases between them. DNA for the CDR3: TGCGCCAGCAGCTCCCAGGGGAATCAGCCCCAGCATTTT. This gives the protein CASSSQGNQPQHF.

The CDR3 sequence: CAWSVRRLAEQFF. DNA of the CDR3: TGTGCCTGGAGTGTAAGGAGACTAGCTGAGCAGTTCTTC. The chain recombines TRBV30 with TRBJ2-1, with 7 bases matching TRBD2. The germline gives CDR1 GTSNPN, CDR2 SVGIG (reference sequence). The CDR3 contains 13 residues. J was trimmed by 9 bases and V by 0 bases; bases with no gene match: 5.

The genes are TRBV4-2 and TRBJ2-3; D is possibly TRBD2 (5 bases). CDR1 LGHNA and CDR2 YNFKEQ come from the germline V gene. The V and J ends lost 1 base and 2 bases respectively, with 10 bases between them. CDR3 size: 15 residues. The CDR3 DNA is TGTGCCAGCAGCCAAGGGCAGCGGTACACAGATACGCAGTATTTT. As protein: CASSQGQRYTDTQYF.

The V and J genes are TRBV6-5 and TRBJ1-6, with a possible D match to TRBD1 (6 bases). This CDR3 is built from 15 residues. The germline gives CDR1 MNHEY, CDR2 SVGAGI. V gave up 4 bases and J gave up 6 bases, with 13 bases separating them. Here the CDR3 DNA reads TGTGCCAGCAGTTTGGAAGGCAGGGGTAATTCACCCCTCCACTTT. It yields the protein CASSLEGRGNSPLHF.

The chain recombines TRBV18 with TRBJ1-4; 8 nucleotides align to TRBD1. Germline V lookup: CDR1 KGHSH, CDR2 LQKENI. The CDR3 loop spans 14 amino acids. The V gene end was trimmed by 3 bases and the J gene end by 3 bases; junction bases not matched to a gene: 0. CDR3 nucleotide sequence: TGTGCCAGCTCACCGACAGGGGCTAATGAAAAACTGTTTTTT. It encodes CASSPTGANEKLFF.

The chain is built from TRBV5-1 and TRBJ2-1; possible D gene TRBD2, 6 bases. Per the germline V gene, CDR1 is SGHRS and CDR2 is YFSETQ. With 1 base removed from V and 1 base from J, the gap between germline ends came to 15 bases. CDR3 size: 17 residues. The CDR3 sequence is CASSLRGGGESYNEQFF. The DNA of the CDR3 is TGCGCCAGCAGCTTGCGTGGGGGAGGAGAGTCCTACAATGAGCAGTTCTTC.

This chain links TRBV4-1 with TRBJ2-2; 9 nucleotides align to TRBD2. Germline V CDR1 and CDR2: MGHRA, YSYEKL. This CDR3 spans 12 amino acids. V dropped 11 bases and J dropped 7; count of bases not matched to a gene: 5. In DNA, the CDR3 is TGCGCCTCTTTAGCGGGGGACGGGGAGCTGTTTTTT. It is translated as CASLAGDGELFF.

The rearrangement uses TRBV30 and TRBJ2-7, with a possible D match to TRBD1 (5 bases). The length of the CDR3 is 14 residues. CDR1 is GTSNPN and CDR2 is SVGIG in the germline V gene (reference sequence). V gave up 2 bases and J gave up 2 bases, with 13 bases separating them. CDR3 region: CAWSLQGSPYEQYF. The CDR3 DNA reads as TGTGCCTGGAGTTTGCAGGGATCCCCCTACGAGCAGTACTTC.